This entry lists 10 T cell receptor beta chains sequenced from one sample in a study of cytomegalovirus exposure and HLA in healthy donors. Assay used: immunoSEQ multiplex PCR; TCRdb lists only in-frame clones, some missing. This table has about 150,000 clones, roughly 92% appearing once. Sequencing used PBMCs. The receptors shown here come from a man aged 18 to 30 in good health and CMV-seronegative.

The rearrangement joins TRBV5-6 to TRBJ1-1; TRBD1 aligns across 7 bases. V shed 4 bases, J shed 1 base, and the junction held 10 bases outside the gene matches. The CDR3 length is 16 residues. The germline V gene encodes CDR1 SGHDT and CDR2 YYEEEE. The CDR3 bases are TGTGCCAGCAGCGCCGCTGGGACAGCCAAGAACACTGAAGCTTTCTTT. Protein: CASSAAGTAKNTEAFF.

The chain joins TRBV19 to TRBJ1-1, with unresolved D. Trimming stripped 3 bases from V and 1 base from J, with 15 bases between. Looked up from germline, CDR1 is LNHDA and CDR2 is SQIVND (reference sequence). This CDR3 has 16 amino acids. The CDR3, as DNA: TGTGCCAGTAGTATTTGGTTCCGGGGATCGAACACTGAAGCTTTCTTT. Amino acids: CASSIWFRGSNTEAFF.

The chain links TRBV20-1 to TRBJ2-3; no reliable D call. There are 10 residues in the CDR3. CDR1 is DFQATT and CDR2 is SNEGSKA in the germline V gene (reference sequence). Trimming left V 6 bases short and J 2 bases short, with 3 bases between. The CDR3 region has the DNA TGCAGTGCCTTCACAGATACGCAGTATTTT. Protein sequence: CSAFTDTQYF.

The genes are TRBV14 and TRBJ1-3; D unclear. This CDR3 spans 15 amino acids. Germline V gene lookup returns CDR1 SGHDN and CDR2 FVKESK. The germline V and J ends were trimmed by 3 bases and 0 bases, with 9 bases remaining between them. CDR3 nucleotide sequence: TGTGCCAGCAGCCACCGGTTCGGCTCTGGAAACACCATATATTTT. This sequence encodes CASSHRFGSGNTIYF.

The J gene is TRBJ2-7, the V gene TRBV6-5, with 7 bases fitting TRBD1. This CDR3 region has 15 residues. Trimming took 5 bases from V and 0 from J; bases not matched to a gene: 7. Germline loops: CDR1 MNHEY, CDR2 SVGAGI. This CDR3 reads CASSRTGTASYEQYF. CDR3 coding DNA: TGTGCCAGCAGTCGAACCGGGACAGCCTCCTACGAGCAGTACTTC.

The chain uses TRBV4-1 and TRBJ1-2; 10 bases map to TRBD1. This CDR3 is 16 amino acids long. V gave up 2 bases and J gave up 2 bases; unmatched junction bases: 5. Germline V gene sequence: CDR1 MGHRA, CDR2 YSYEKL. The CDR3 sequence is CASSQIPGQGNYGYTF. The CDR3, as DNA: TGCGCCAGCAGCCAAATTCCGGGACAGGGGAACTATGGCTACACCTTC.

The chain recombines TRBV13 with TRBJ1-1, with 8 bases fitting TRBD1. Trimming removed 5 bases from V and 2 bases from J; junction bases left unmatched: 10. CDR3 size: 16 residues. Germline V CDR1 and CDR2: PRHDT, FYEKMQ (reference sequence). The CDR3 loop reads CASSPRTGRGNTEAFF. The CDR3 bases are TGTGCCAGCAGCCCACGGACAGGGAGGGGTAACACTGAAGCTTTCTTT.

This clone was recorded once. CDR3 sequence (DNA): TGCGCCAGCAGCTTGAGTCCCGGGCGGGGGGGCCAAGAGACCCAGTACTTC. Translation gives CASSLSPGRGGQETQYF. J is TRBJ2-5 and V is TRBV5-1; 9 nucleotides agree with TRBD2. The CDR3 runs to 17 residues. Germline-derived CDR1 and CDR2 are SGHRS and YFSETQ. V shed 1 base, J shed 1 base, and the junction held 8 bases outside the gene matches. The entire variable domain, with the rest obtained from reference TRBV5-1 and TRBJ2-5, is as follows: KAGVTQTPRYLIKTRGQQVTLSCSPISGHRSVSWYQQTPGQGLQFLFEYFSETQRNKGNFPGRFSGRQFSNSRSEMNVSTLELGDSALYLCASSLSPGRGGQETQYFGPGTRLLVL.

The chain uses TRBV9 and TRBJ1-1; unclear D gene. CDR1 is SGDLS and CDR2 is YYNGEE in the germline V gene. The CDR3 spans 13 residues. The V gene lost 1 base and the J gene lost 0 bases, with 4 bases spanning the gap. The CDR3 loop reads CASSVFMNTEAFF. The DNA of the CDR3 is TGTGCCAGCAGCGTATTCATGAACACTGAAGCTTTCTTT.

The chain joins TRBV7-9 to TRBJ1-1; no definite D call. The CDR3 runs to 13 residues. V lost 2 bases and J 6 bases, leaving 10 bases between the germline ends. Per germline, CDR1 SEHNR and CDR2 FQNEAQ (reference sequence). The CDR3 spells CASSLQPEAEAFF. In DNA form, the CDR3 reads TGTGCCAGCAGCTTACAGCCGGAGGCTGAAGCTTTCTTT.